Each of the 24 T cell receptor beta chains below was sequenced from the same sample in a study of blood T cell repertoires in COVID-19. Clones were read by immunoSEQ multiplex PCR, and TCRdb kept only the in-frame ones, dropping some. The data hold about 120,000 clones, with 80% to 90% observed a single time. The source material was peripheral blood. These receptors were obtained from a man between 70 and 80 years old with active or convalescent COVID-19.

The chain combines TRBV7-9 with TRBJ2-1; 10 bases agree with TRBD1. Germline V gives CDR1 SEHNR, CDR2 FQNEAQ (reference sequence). This CDR3 comprises 14 residues. J gave up 9 bases and V 5 bases, and 7 bases lay outside the gene matches. The CDR3 reads CASSPDRGLSEQFF. For the CDR3, the DNA is TGTGCCAGCAGCCCTGACAGGGGGCTAAGTGAGCAGTTCTTC.

The rearrangement joins TRBV5-1 to TRBJ2-3, with TRBD2 matching 14 bases. This CDR3 spans 15 amino acids. Germline trimming cut 7 bases from V and 7 bases from J; bases unmatched to any gene: 8. The germline gives CDR1 SGHRS, CDR2 YFSETQ. The chain's CDR3 is CASAGTSGSYNTQYF. As DNA, the CDR3 is TGCGCCAGCGCCGGGACTAGCGGGAGTTACAATACGCAGTATTTT. Using reference TRBV5-1 and TRBJ2-3 for the parts outside the CDR3, the full variable domain is KAGVTQTPRYLIKTRGQQVTLSCSPISGHRSVSWYQQTPGQGLQFLFEYFSETQRNKGNFPGRFSGRQFSNSRSEMNVSTLELGDSALYLCASAGTSGSYNTQYFGPGTRLTVL.

V is TRBV4-1 and J is TRBJ2-7; TRBD1 aligns across 9 bases. The trim removed 4 bases at V and 6 bases at J, leaving 4 bases unmatched. This CDR3 has 13 residues. Germline V gene data show CDR1 as MGHRA and CDR2 as YSYEKL. The CDR3: CASSPQGAGEQYF. The CDR3 coding sequence is TGCGCCAGCAGCCCACAGGGGGCTGGCGAGCAGTACTTC.

The V gene is TRBV6-5, the J gene TRBJ2-7; 8 nucleotides line up with TRBD2. The germline CDR1 and CDR2 sequences are MNHEY and SVGAGI. J lost 3 bases, V lost 10 bases, and 8 bases had no gene match. The CDR3 spans 13 residues. CDR3 sequence: CATAGGGGYEQYF. CDR3 nucleotides: TGTGCCACCGCCGGGGGGGGAGGCTACGAGCAGTACTTC.

V gene TRBV4-1 combines with J gene TRBJ1-5; D is uncertain. The length of the CDR3 is 16 residues. Germline CDR1 MGHRA, CDR2 YSYEKL. Trimming removed 1 base from V and 0 bases from J, with 10 bases in between. For the CDR3, the DNA is TGCGCCAGCAGCCAAGGAGTGAAGCATAGCAATCAGCCCCAGCATTTT. This sequence encodes CASSQGVKHSNQPQHF.

The sample holds one count of this clone. The chain employs TRBV15 and TRBJ2-5; D might be TRBD2 (7 bases). Germline V CDR1 and CDR2: LNHNV, YYDKDF (reference sequence). Trimming pared 0 bases from V and 3 bases from J, leaving 17 bases between. The CDR3 totals 17 residues. The CDR3 nucleotides read TGTGCCACCAGCAGAGATGGAGGGGGAGGGCCGAAAGAGACCCAGTACTTC. Amino acids: CATSRDGGGGPKETQYF.

V and J are TRBV7-6 and TRBJ2-2; maybe TRBD1 (6 bases). The V end lost 3 bases, the J end lost 1 base, and 6 bases lay between the germline ends. Germline V gives CDR1 SGHVS, CDR2 FNYEAQ. This CDR3 has 14 residues. The CDR3 loop reads CASSLDRNTGELFF. The CDR3 bases are TGTGCCAGCAGCTTGGACAGGAACACCGGGGAGCTGTTTTTT.

The chain couples TRBV5-1 to TRBJ2-2, with 10 bases lining up with TRBD1. The V gene's germline CDR1 is SGHRS and CDR2 YFSETQ. V lost 1 base, J lost 4 bases, and 10 bases stayed unmatched. The CDR3 has 18 amino acids. The CDR3 loop is CASSLRDRGQSSTGELFF. The CDR3 DNA sequence: TGCGCCAGCAGCTTGCGCGACAGGGGGCAATCGAGCACCGGGGAGCTGTTTTTT.

The chain combines TRBV6-1 with TRBJ2-7, with 8 bases that match TRBD1. The CDR3 has 14 residues. Per the germline V gene, CDR1 is MNHNS and CDR2 is SASEGT. The J segment lost 5 bases and the V segment lost 5 bases, leaving 8 bases of the junction unmatched. The CDR3 reads CASSSTGGENEQYF. CDR3 nucleotides: TGTGCCAGCAGTTCAACAGGGGGTGAAAACGAGCAGTACTTC.

The V and J genes are TRBV30 and TRBJ1-6; TRBD1 agrees at 7 bases. Looked up from germline, CDR1 is GTSNPN and CDR2 is SVGIG (reference sequence). The trim removed 0 bases at V and 5 bases at J, leaving 1 base unmatched. This CDR3 spans 14 amino acids. Written as DNA, the CDR3 is TGTGCCTGGAGTGTGGGGACAGATAATTCACCCCTCCACTTT. This codes for CAWSVGTDNSPLHF.

This clone was counted a single time. The J gene is TRBJ1-1, the V gene TRBV24-1; TRBD1 aligns across 10 bases. Trimming removed 8 bases from V and 4 bases from J; junction bases left unmatched: 3. The CDR3 spans 13 residues. The germline V gene has CDR1 KGHDR and CDR2 SFDVKD. This CDR3 is CATTGQGGTEAFF. DNA for the CDR3: TGTGCCACCACCGGACAGGGGGGCACTGAAGCTTTCTTT.

The rearrangement links TRBV27 to TRBJ2-3; perhaps TRBD1 as D (6 bases). V was cut by 2 bases and J by 7 bases, with 10 bases left in between. CDR3 length equals 13 residues. In germline, CDR1 is MNHEY, CDR2 SMNVEV (reference sequence). CDR3 protein: CASSLEGQNTQYF. For the CDR3, the DNA is TGTGCCAGCAGTTTAGAGGGACAAAATACGCAGTATTTT.

The chain links TRBV29-1 to TRBJ2-3; TRBD1 matches 9 bases. The CDR3 spans 14 residues. V shed 7 bases, J shed 2 bases, and the junction held 7 bases outside the gene matches. From germline, CDR1 is SQVTM and CDR2 ANQGSEA. CDR3 protein: CSGGRTGATDTQYF. DNA of the CDR3: TGCAGCGGCGGACGGACAGGGGCCACAGATACGCAGTATTTT.

This clone was detected only once. The rearrangement links TRBV18 to TRBJ2-1; 8 bases map to TRBD2. Germline V lookup: CDR1 KGHSH, CDR2 LQKENI. J gave up 9 bases and V 4 bases, and 23 bases lay outside the gene matches. The CDR3 is 19 amino acids. As DNA, the CDR3 is TGTGCCAGCTCACTTACAACTAGCGGCGGGAGCGGGAGTGCTATTGAGCAGTTCTTC. Protein: CASSLTTSGGSGSAIEQFF.

Comment on this clone: The sample holds other DNA sequences that translate to the same CDR3. V gene TRBV5-1 combines with J gene TRBJ1-1; 8 bases are a match to TRBD1. V lost 4 bases, J lost 1 base, and 3 bases stayed unmatched. Per germline, CDR1 SGHRS and CDR2 YFSETQ. The CDR3 is made up of 14 amino acids. In nucleotides, the CDR3 is TGCGCCAGCAGCACCGGACAGGGGAACACTGAAGCTTTCTTT. Its protein is CASSTGQGNTEAFF.

This clone appeared once. V usage is TRBV28 and J usage is TRBJ1-2, with no clear D. Per the germline V gene, CDR1 is MDHEN and CDR2 is SYDVKM. Trimming removed 5 bases at V and 5 bases at J, with 15 bases between. The CDR3 runs to 14 residues. The CDR3 nucleotides are TGTGCCAGCAGTCTCCCTCTAACCTTTTATGGCTACACCTTC. Translation gives CASSLPLTFYGYTF.

Turning to this clone: The same CDR3 arises from other DNA sequences in this sample as well. The chain employs TRBV3-1 (or the pseudogene TRBV3-2) and TRBJ2-2; D is unclear. V was clipped by 4 bases and J by 1 base, with 7 bases between them. In germline, CDR1 is LGHDT, CDR2 YNNKEL (reference sequence). This CDR3 has 14 residues. The CDR3 protein is CASSPSGNTGELFF. CDR3 in DNA: TGTGCCAGCAGCCCTTCAGGGAACACCGGGGAGCTGTTTTTT.

The chain combines TRBV19 with TRBJ2-7; 8 bases align to TRBD2. The germline CDR1 and CDR2 sequences are LNHDA and SQIVND (reference sequence). The J segment lost 3 bases and the V segment lost 5 bases, leaving 18 bases of the junction unmatched. The CDR3 runs 18 residues. The CDR3, as DNA: TGTGCCAGTAGTCCAAGGGGAGGACTAGCCTTAGCTAACTACGAGCAGTACTTC. This sequence encodes CASSPRGGLALANYEQYF.

This rearrangement joins TRBV3-1 (or the pseudogene TRBV3-2) to TRBJ1-5, with D unresolved. The CDR3 extends over 13 amino acids. Germline values: CDR1 LGHDT, CDR2 YNNKEL (reference sequence). Deletions cut 1 base from V and 3 bases from J, with 4 bases between. The CDR3, as DNA: TGTGCCAGCAGCCAAGGGCCCAATCAGCCCCAGCATTTT. Its translation: CASSQGPNQPQHF.

The genes are TRBV24-1 and TRBJ2-3, with unresolved D. Germline values: CDR1 KGHDR, CDR2 SFDVKD. Trimming left V 7 bases short and J 0 bases short, with 4 bases between. This CDR3 region has 12 residues. The CDR3 loop is CATSRSTDTQYF. In DNA, the CDR3 is TGTGCCACCAGCAGGAGCACAGATACGCAGTATTTT.

The CDR3 DNA reads as TGTGCCAGCAGCCAAGACCGGGGGGCGCTTTTTAGGGATGGCTACACCTTC. As protein: CASSQDRGALFRDGYTF. This rearrangement joins TRBV4-2 to TRBJ1-2; the D gene is possibly TRBD1 (6 bases). Between the trimmed V and J ends, which lost 0 bases and 6 bases, there was a span of 20 bases. Germline-derived CDR1 and CDR2 are LGHNA and YNFKEQ. The CDR3 consists of 17 residues.

The chain carries TRBV19 and TRBJ1-1; D remains ambiguous. Germline loops: CDR1 LNHDA, CDR2 SQIVND (reference sequence). The CDR3 spans 18 residues. Trimming took off 0 bases at V and 0 bases at J, with 17 bases between the two ends. DNA for the CDR3: TGTGCCAGTAGTATAGAACAGAACCCTTCAACCATGAACACTGAAGCTTTCTTT. This translates into CASSIEQNPSTMNTEAFF.

V usage is TRBV19 and J usage is TRBJ2-2; 7 bases line up with TRBD2. This CDR3 is 14 amino acids long. V gave up 4 bases and J gave up 4 bases; unmatched junction bases: 3. CDR1 is LNHDA, CDR2 SQIVND, per germline (reference sequence). CDR3 DNA sequence: TGTGCCAGTAGTAGCGGGAGAGTCACCGGGGAGCTGTTTTTT. Its protein is CASSSGRVTGELFF. The entire variable domain, with the rest obtained from reference TRBV19 and TRBJ2-2, is as follows: DGGITQSPKYLFRKEGQNVTLSCEQNLNHDAMYWYRQDPGQGLRLIYYSQIVNDFQKGDIAEGYSVSREKKESFPLTVTSAQKNPTAFYLCASSSGRVTGELFFGEGSRLTVL.

The V gene is TRBV5-5, the J gene TRBJ1-1; D uncertain. Germline V gene lookup returns CDR1 SGHKS and CDR2 YYEKEE (reference sequence). The CDR3 is 13 amino acids. Trimming took off 3 bases at V and 1 base at J, with 7 bases between the two ends. In DNA form, the CDR3 reads TGTGCCAGCAGCTCCCCCGGGAACACTGAAGCTTTCTTT. Translation: CASSSPGNTEAFF.